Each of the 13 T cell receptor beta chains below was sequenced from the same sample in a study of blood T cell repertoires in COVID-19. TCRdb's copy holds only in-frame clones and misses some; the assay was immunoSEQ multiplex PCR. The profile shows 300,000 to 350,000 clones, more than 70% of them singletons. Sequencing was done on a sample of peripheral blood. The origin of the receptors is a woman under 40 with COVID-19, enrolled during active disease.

CDR3 DNA sequence: TGTGCCAGCAGCTCCCAGGGAAGCTATGGCTACACCTTC. Its protein is CASSSQGSYGYTF. The chain has TRBV28 and TRBJ1-2, with D perhaps matching TRBD1 (5 bases). V gave up 6 bases and J gave up 4 bases, with 12 bases separating them. Germline lookup yields CDR1 MDHEN and CDR2 SYDVKM. The CDR3 contains 13 residues.

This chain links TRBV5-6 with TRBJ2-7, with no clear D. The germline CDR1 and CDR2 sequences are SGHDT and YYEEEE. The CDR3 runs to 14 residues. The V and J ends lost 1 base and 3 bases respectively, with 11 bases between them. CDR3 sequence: CASSLKRTVYEQYV. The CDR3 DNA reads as TGTGCCAGCAGCTTGAAGCGTACCGTCTACGAGCAGTACGTC.

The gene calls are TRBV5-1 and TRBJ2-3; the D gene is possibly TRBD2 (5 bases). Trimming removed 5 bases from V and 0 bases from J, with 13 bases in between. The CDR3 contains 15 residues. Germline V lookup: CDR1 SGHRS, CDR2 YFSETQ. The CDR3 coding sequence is TGCGCCAGCAGACAGCGGACGGACAGCACAGATACGCAGTATTTT. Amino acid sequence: CASRQRTDSTDTQYF. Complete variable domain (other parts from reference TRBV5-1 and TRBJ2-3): KAGVTQTPRYLIKTRGQQVTLSCSPISGHRSVSWYQQTPGQGLQFLFEYFSETQRNKGNFPGRFSGRQFSNSRSEMNVSTLELGDSALYLCASRQRTDSTDTQYFGPGTRLTVL.

CDR3 region: CASSIIQGRRDEQFF. CDR3 nucleotide sequence: TGTGCCAGTAGTATAATACAGGGACGGCGCGATGAGCAGTTCTTC. The chain links TRBV19 to TRBJ2-1, with a weak D call TRBD1 (6 bases). The CDR3 is 15 residues long. Trimming left V 2 bases short and J 8 bases short, with 16 bases between. Germline lookup yields CDR1 LNHDA and CDR2 SQIVND (reference sequence). Full variable domain (rest looked up from reference TRBV19 and TRBJ2-1): DGGITQSPKYLFRKEGQNVTLSCEQNLNHDAMYWYRQDPGQGLRLIYYSQIVNDFQKGDIAEGYSVSREKKESFPLTVTSAQKNPTAFYLCASSIIQGRRDEQFFGPGTRLTVL.

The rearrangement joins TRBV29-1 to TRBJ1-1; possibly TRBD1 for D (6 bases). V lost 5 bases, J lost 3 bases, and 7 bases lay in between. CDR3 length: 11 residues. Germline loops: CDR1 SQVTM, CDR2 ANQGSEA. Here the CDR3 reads CSVNRDTEAFF. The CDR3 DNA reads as TGCAGCGTTAACAGGGACACTGAAGCTTTCTTT.

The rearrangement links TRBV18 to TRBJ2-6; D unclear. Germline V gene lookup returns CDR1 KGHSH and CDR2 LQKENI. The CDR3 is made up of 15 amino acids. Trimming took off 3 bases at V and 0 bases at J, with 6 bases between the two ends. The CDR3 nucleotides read TGTGCCAGCTCACCCTCTATCTCTGGGGCCAACGTCCTGACTTTC. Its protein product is CASSPSISGANVLTF.

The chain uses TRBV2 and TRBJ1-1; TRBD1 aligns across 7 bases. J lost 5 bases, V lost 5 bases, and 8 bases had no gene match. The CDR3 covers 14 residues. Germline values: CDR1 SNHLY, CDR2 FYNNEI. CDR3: CASSLQGQGTEAFF. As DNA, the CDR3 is TGTGCCAGCAGTCTACAGGGGCAGGGAACTGAAGCTTTCTTT.

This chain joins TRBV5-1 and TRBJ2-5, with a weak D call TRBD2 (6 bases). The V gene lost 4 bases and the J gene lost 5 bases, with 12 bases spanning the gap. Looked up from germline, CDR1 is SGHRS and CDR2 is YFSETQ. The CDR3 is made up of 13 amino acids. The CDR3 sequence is CASSRDSAETQYF. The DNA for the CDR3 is TGCGCCAGCAGCCGGGACTCCGCGGAGACCCAGTACTTC.

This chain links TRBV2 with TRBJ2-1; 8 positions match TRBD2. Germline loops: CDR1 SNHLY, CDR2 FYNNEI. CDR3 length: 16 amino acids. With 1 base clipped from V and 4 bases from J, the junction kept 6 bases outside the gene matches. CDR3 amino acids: CASSEGLAGGYNEQFF. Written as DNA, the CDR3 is TGTGCCAGCAGTGAAGGTTTGGCGGGGGGATACAATGAGCAGTTCTTC.

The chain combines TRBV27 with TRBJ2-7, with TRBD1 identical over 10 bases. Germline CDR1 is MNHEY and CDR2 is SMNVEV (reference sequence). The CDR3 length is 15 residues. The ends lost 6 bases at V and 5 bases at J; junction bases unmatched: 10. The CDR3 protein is CASRTRGQGHDEQYV. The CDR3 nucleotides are TGTGCCAGCAGGACCAGGGGACAGGGGCACGACGAGCAGTACGTC.

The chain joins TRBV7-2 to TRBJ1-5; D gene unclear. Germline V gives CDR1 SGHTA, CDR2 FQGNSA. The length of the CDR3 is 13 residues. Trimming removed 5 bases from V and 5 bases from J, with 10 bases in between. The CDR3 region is CASSQEMDQPQHF. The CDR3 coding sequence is TGTGCCAGCAGCCAAGAGATGGATCAGCCCCAGCATTTT.

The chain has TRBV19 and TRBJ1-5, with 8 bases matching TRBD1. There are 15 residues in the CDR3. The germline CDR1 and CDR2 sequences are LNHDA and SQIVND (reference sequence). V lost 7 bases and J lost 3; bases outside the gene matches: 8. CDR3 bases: TGTGCCAGTACATACAGGGGGTCATCCAATCAGCCCCAGCATTTT. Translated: CASTYRGSSNQPQHF.

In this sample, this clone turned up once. This CDR3 is CASSPGQTGSQPQHF. In DNA form, the CDR3 reads TGTGCCAGCTCCCCGGGACAGACAGGGAGTCAGCCCCAGCATTTT. The chain combines TRBV18 with TRBJ1-5; 7 nucleotides match TRBD1. The CDR3 length is 15 residues. Trimming took 6 bases from V and 6 from J; bases not matched to a gene: 11. The germline V gene has CDR1 KGHSH and CDR2 LQKENI.